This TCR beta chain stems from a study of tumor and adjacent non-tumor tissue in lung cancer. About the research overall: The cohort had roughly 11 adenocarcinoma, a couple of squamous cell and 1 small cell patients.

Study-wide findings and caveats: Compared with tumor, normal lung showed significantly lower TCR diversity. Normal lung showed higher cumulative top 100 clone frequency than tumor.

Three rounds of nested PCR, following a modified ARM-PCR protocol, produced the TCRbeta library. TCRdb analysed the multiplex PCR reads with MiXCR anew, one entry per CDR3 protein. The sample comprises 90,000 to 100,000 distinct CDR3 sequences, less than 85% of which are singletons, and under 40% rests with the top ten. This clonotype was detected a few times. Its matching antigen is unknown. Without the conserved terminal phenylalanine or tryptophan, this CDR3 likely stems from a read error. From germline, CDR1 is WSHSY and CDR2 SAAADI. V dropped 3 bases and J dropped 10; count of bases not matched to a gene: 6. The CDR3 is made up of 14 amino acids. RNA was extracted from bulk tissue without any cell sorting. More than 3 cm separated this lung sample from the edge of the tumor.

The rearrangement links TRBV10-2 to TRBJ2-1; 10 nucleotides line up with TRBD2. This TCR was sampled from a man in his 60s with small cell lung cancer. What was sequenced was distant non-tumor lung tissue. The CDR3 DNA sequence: TGCGCCAGCAGTGAAAGCGGGAGGGCCTCCGAGCAGTTCCTC. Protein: CASSESGRASEQFL.